One sample yielded the 26 T cell receptor beta chains listed below, sequenced in a study of beta chain features in type 1 diabetes. Study-level results: TCRB CDR3 length was moderately but significantly reduced in all four CD4+ subsets of Type 1 diabetes patients.

Antigen specificity for these receptors is unknown. Reverse transcription of all isolated RNA meant that expressed TCRB transcripts were sequenced. Profiled with immunoSEQ multiplex PCR; TCRdb holds only in-frame clones, not every one. The data show more than 150,000 clones, with roughly 10% seen just once and about 0.75% held by the top ten. The sequencing sample was made of central memory CD4+ T cells from blood. These receptors all come from a woman in her 30s with type 1 diabetes.

This rearrangement joins TRBV19 to TRBJ1-2, with a weak D call TRBD1 (5 bases). Germline CDR1 is LNHDA and CDR2 is SQIVND (reference sequence). Trimming removed 5 bases at V and 5 bases at J, with 24 bases between. The CDR3 length is 17 residues. This chain's CDR3 is CASSLMSLFGGNYGYTF. The CDR3 coding sequence is TGTGCCAGTAGTCTCATGTCGCTTTTCGGGGGTAATTATGGCTACACCTTC.

This clone was picked up one time. The gene calls are TRBV4-1 and TRBJ2-6, with 11 nucleotides matching TRBD2. The CDR3 is 19 residues long. With V trimmed by 1 base and J by 0 bases, 5 bases remained unmatched. The V gene's germline CDR1 is MGHRA and CDR2 YSYEKL. CDR3 sequence reads: CASSQATSGVLSGANVLTF. Here the CDR3 DNA reads TGCGCCAGCAGCCAAGCGACTAGCGGGGTACTCTCTGGGGCCAACGTCCTGACTTTC.

This clone has just a few counts. The rearrangement joins TRBV6-1 to TRBJ2-1; 8 nucleotides align to TRBD1. The CDR3 sequence is 14 residues long. V was clipped by 6 bases and J by 3 bases; unmatched bases: 4. CDR1 and CDR2 from the germline V gene are MNHNS and SASEGT. CDR3 in amino acids: CASRPGQVYNEQFF. For the CDR3, the DNA is TGTGCCAGCAGGCCGGGACAGGTCTACAATGAGCAGTTCTTC.

CDR3 in amino acids: CASTAEGVFEKLFF. For the CDR3, the DNA is TGTGCCAGCACGGCGGAAGGGGTCTTCGAAAAACTGTTTTTT. This rearrangement joins TRBV2 to TRBJ1-4, with D possibly matching TRBD1 (5 bases). This CDR3 comprises 14 residues. Germline V gene data show CDR1 as SNHLY and CDR2 as FYNNEI. Between the trimmed V and J ends, which lost 7 bases and 8 bases, there was a span of 17 bases.

The chain joins TRBV6-6 to TRBJ2-6, with no clear D. Deletions cut 0 bases from V and 1 base from J, with 4 bases between. Germline V gene lookup returns CDR1 MNHNY and CDR2 SVGAGI (reference sequence). CDR3 length equals 15 residues. DNA for the CDR3: TGTGCCAGCAGTTACTCGCGTTCTGGGGCCAACGTCCTGACTTTC. Its protein product is CASSYSRSGANVLTF.

The rearrangement uses TRBV9 and TRBJ2-1, with 12 positions matching TRBD2. CDR1 SGDLS and CDR2 YYNGEE come from the germline V gene. The CDR3 spans 20 residues. Trimming took 3 bases from V and 10 from J; bases not matched to a gene: 23. The CDR3 sequence is CASSARVNLMGLAGPGEQFF. In DNA form, the CDR3 reads TGTGCCAGCAGCGCCCGAGTCAATCTAATGGGACTAGCGGGCCCGGGGGAGCAGTTCTTC.

This clone showed up just a few times. The chain is built from TRBV4-2 and TRBJ1-2, with 7 bases identical to TRBD1. The J segment lost 0 bases and the V segment lost 0 bases, leaving 1 base of the junction unmatched. The CDR3 has 15 amino acids. Germline CDR1 reads LGHNA; CDR2 reads YNFKEQ. CDR3 protein: CASSQEQGTNYGYTF. CDR3 in DNA: TGTGCCAGCAGCCAAGAACAGGGGACTAACTATGGCTACACCTTC.

The chain uses TRBV5-1 and TRBJ2-7; D is perhaps TRBD1 (5 bases). CDR1 is SGHRS and CDR2 is YFSETQ in the germline V gene. The V end lost 1 base, the J end lost 3 bases, and 11 bases lay between the germline ends. The CDR3 contains 14 residues. For the CDR3, the DNA is TGCGCCAGCAGCTTGAGGGGCGACGACTACGAGCAGTACTTC. This sequence encodes CASSLRGDDYEQYF.

In this sample, this clone turned up a few times. This chain joins TRBV11-2 and TRBJ2-2, with D hard to call. V lost 0 bases and J 0 bases, leaving 11 bases between the germline ends. CDR1 is SGHAT and CDR2 is FQNNGV in the germline V gene. CDR3 length equals 17 residues. In DNA, the CDR3 is TGTGCCAGCAGCTTAGATCGTGGCGGTTCGAACACCGGGGAGCTGTTTTTT. Protein: CASSLDRGGSNTGELFF. The complete variable domain, with remaining parts taken from reference TRBV11-2 and TRBJ2-2, reads EAGVAQSPRYKIIEKRQSVAFWCNPISGHATLYWYQQILGQGPKLLIQFQNNGVVDDSQLPKDRFSAERLKGVDSTLKIQPAKLEDSAVYLCASSLDRGGSNTGELFFGEGSRLTVL.

This clone was counted between two and nine times. The J gene is TRBJ2-7, the V gene TRBV7-2; 8 bases line up with TRBD1. Per germline, CDR1 SGHTA and CDR2 FQGNSA. The CDR3 covers 14 residues. The ends lost 6 bases at V and 1 base at J; junction bases unmatched: 5. The DNA for the CDR3 is TGTGCCAGCAGTCCGGGACAGGAATCCTACGAGCAGTACTTC. Translated, it gives CASSPGQESYEQYF. The full variable domain, rest sourced from reference TRBV7-2 and TRBJ2-7, is GAGVSQSPSNKVTEKGKDVELRCDPISGHTALYWYRQSLGQGLEFLIYFQGNSAPDKSGLPSDRFSAERTGGSVSTLTIQRTQQEDSAVYLCASSPGQESYEQYFGPGTRLTVT.

The chain has TRBV2 and TRBJ2-1, with 13 bases fitting TRBD2. V lost 6 bases, J lost 6 bases, and 5 bases stayed unmatched. The V gene's germline CDR1 is SNHLY and CDR2 FYNNEI. The CDR3 runs 15 residues. This CDR3 reads CASSLGTSGVNEQFF. CDR3 sequence (DNA): TGTGCCAGCAGCCTCGGGACTAGCGGGGTCAATGAGCAGTTCTTC.

This clone was counted only a few times. The V call is TRBV5-1, the J call TRBJ2-1; D gene unclear. The CDR3 runs to 13 residues. Germline V gene data show CDR1 as SGHRS and CDR2 as YFSETQ. The V and J ends lost 0 bases and 3 bases respectively, with 4 bases between them. CDR3 in DNA: TGCGCCAGCAGCTTGGCCAGCTACAATGAGCAGTTCTTC. It codes for CASSLASYNEQFF. The full variable domain, its missing parts supplied by reference TRBV5-1 and TRBJ2-1, is KAGVTQTPRYLIKTRGQQVTLSCSPISGHRSVSWYQQTPGQGLQFLFEYFSETQRNKGNFPGRFSGRQFSNSRSEMNVSTLELGDSALYLCASSLASYNEQFFGPGTRLTVL.

The chain links TRBV28 to TRBJ2-3, with a possible D match to TRBD2 (5 bases). The CDR3 is 14 residues long. V lost 7 bases and J lost 2, with 13 bases in between. The V gene's germline CDR1 is MDHEN and CDR2 SYDVKM. This chain's CDR3 is CASTRAGPTDTQYF. The CDR3 DNA reads as TGTGCCAGCACTCGCGCGGGTCCCACAGATACGCAGTATTTT.

This clone has a handful of counts. V gene TRBV28 combines with J gene TRBJ1-2; 7 bases match TRBD1. Germline CDR1 and CDR2: MDHEN and SYDVKM. This CDR3 region has 15 residues. Unmatched junction bases numbered 3, after V lost 2 bases and J lost 0 bases. The CDR3 DNA is TGTGCCAGCAGTTTAAGGGACAGTCCTAACTATGGCTACACCTTC. Translation gives CASSLRDSPNYGYTF.

The V and J genes are TRBV10-2 and TRBJ2-7; TRBD2 matches 11 bases. The CDR3 totals 16 residues. CDR1 WSHSY and CDR2 SAAADI come from the germline V gene. After removal of 4 bases from V and 4 bases from J, the junction contained 9 bases not matched to a gene. CDR3 DNA: TGCGCCAGCAGTGGAGGCGGGGTAGCGGGAGGGTACGAGCAGTACTTC. The encoded protein is CASSGGGVAGGYEQYF.

This rearrangement joins TRBV7-6 to TRBJ2-7; 9 nucleotides align to TRBD1. Germline loops: CDR1 SGHVS, CDR2 FNYEAQ. The CDR3 spans 15 residues. The V and J ends lost 6 bases and 4 bases, in that order; junction bases with no gene match: 10. The CDR3 loop reads CASSYTQGAQYEQYF. The CDR3 DNA reads as TGTGCCAGCAGTTATACACAGGGGGCGCAGTACGAGCAGTACTTC.

The table lists this clone with a few counts. This sequence joins TRBV6-1 and TRBJ2-7; maybe TRBD2 (5 bases). The ends were cut back, 5 bases at V and 0 bases at J, with 11 bases in the middle. The CDR3 covers 14 residues. Germline-derived CDR1 and CDR2 are MNHNS and SASEGT. The CDR3 is CASSPGTFSYEQYF. CDR3 in DNA: TGTGCCAGCAGTCCGGGAACCTTCTCCTACGAGCAGTACTTC.

The J gene is TRBJ1-4, the V gene TRBV30; TRBD1 is a possible D gene (5 bases). Germline V CDR1 and CDR2: GTSNPN, SVGIG (reference sequence). V was cut by 4 bases and J by 8 bases, with 20 bases left in between. This CDR3 contains 15 residues. CDR3 coding DNA: TGTGCCTGGACGGCTCTCGGCGGGGGTGGCGAAAAACTGTTTTTT. It encodes CAWTALGGGGEKLFF.

Note on this clone: Mismatch with germline at one junction end may stem from a read error. The rearrangement links TRBV18 to TRBJ1-5; 7 nucleotides align to TRBD1. This CDR3 spans 15 amino acids. Germline V lookup: CDR1 KGHSH, CDR2 LQKENI. The CDR3 sequence: CASSLSHRGNQPQHF. The CDR3 DNA reads as TGTGCCAGCTCACTCAGCCACAGGGGCAACCAGCCCCAGCATTTT.

The chain joins TRBV19 to TRBJ2-1, with 10 bases fitting TRBD2. V dropped 7 bases and J dropped 7; count of bases not matched to a gene: 13. There are 16 residues in the CDR3. Germline loops: CDR1 LNHDA, CDR2 SQIVND (reference sequence). As DNA, the CDR3 is TGTGCCAGTACCACTTTTGGACTAGCGGTGACTAATGAGCAGTTCTTC. Amino acids: CASTTFGLAVTNEQFF.

The CDR3, as DNA: TGTGCCAGCAGTCCTAGCGGGAGGGGGAATGAGCAGTTCTTC. Its translation is CASSPSGRGNEQFF. The gene calls are TRBV6-5 and TRBJ2-1, with 12 bases aligning to TRBD2. The CDR3 consists of 14 residues. The trim removed 5 bases at V and 7 bases at J, leaving 3 bases unmatched. Germline V gene sequence: CDR1 MNHEY, CDR2 SVGAGI.

J is TRBJ2-7 and V is TRBV29-1; D is undetermined. This CDR3 is 13 amino acids long. Trimming took 5 bases from V and 0 from J, leaving 11 bases between them. Germline V lookup: CDR1 SQVTM, CDR2 ANQGSEA. The CDR3 spells CSVSGHSSYEQYF. In DNA form, the CDR3 reads TGCAGCGTTAGTGGGCACTCCTCCTACGAGCAGTACTTC.

As regards this clone: The sample carries other DNA sequences with the same CDR3. V gene TRBV7-9 combines with J gene TRBJ2-1; 8 bases agree with TRBD2. The CDR3 is made up of 16 amino acids. In germline, CDR1 is SEHNR, CDR2 FQNEAQ (reference sequence). Germline trimming cut 2 bases from V and 2 bases from J; bases unmatched to any gene: 5. CDR3 coding DNA: TGTGCCAGCAGCTTATCTCTAGCGGGTACCTACAATGAGCAGTTCTTC. Translated, it gives CASSLSLAGTYNEQFF. The whole variable domain, filled in from reference TRBV7-9 and TRBJ2-1, reads DTGVSQNPRHKITKRGQNVTFRCDPISEHNRLYWYRQTLGQGPEFLTYFQNEAQLEKSRLLSDRFSAERPKGSFSTLEIQRTEQGDSAMYLCASSLSLAGTYNEQFFGPGTRLTVL.

The chain couples TRBV5-1 to TRBJ1-1, with D perhaps TRBD1 (6 bases). Germline CDR1 and CDR2: SGHRS and YFSETQ. This CDR3 has 15 residues. V lost 6 bases, J lost 2 bases, and 17 bases lay in between. In DNA, the CDR3 is TGCGCCAGCAAACTACTACAGGGTGTCAACACTGAAGCTTTCTTT. Translation: CASKLLQGVNTEAFF.

This sequence joins TRBV28 and TRBJ1-1; D is ambiguous. This CDR3 is built from 14 residues. CDR1 MDHEN and CDR2 SYDVKM come from the germline V gene. Trimming cost V 11 bases and J 1 base, with 17 bases left between them. The CDR3, as DNA: TGTGCCGCATGCCCCCCGACGGGGAACACTGAAGCTTTCTTT. Translated: CAACPPTGNTEAFF.

This clone occurred a few times. The chain has TRBV30 and TRBJ2-1; 10 bases align to TRBD2. This CDR3 has 15 amino acids. Germline V CDR1 and CDR2: GTSNPN, SVGIG (reference sequence). V shed 5 bases, J shed 6 bases, and the junction held 10 bases outside the gene matches. This chain's CDR3 is CAWARLAGEINEQFF. CDR3 sequence (DNA): TGTGCCTGGGCGAGACTAGCGGGCGAAATCAATGAGCAGTTCTTC.